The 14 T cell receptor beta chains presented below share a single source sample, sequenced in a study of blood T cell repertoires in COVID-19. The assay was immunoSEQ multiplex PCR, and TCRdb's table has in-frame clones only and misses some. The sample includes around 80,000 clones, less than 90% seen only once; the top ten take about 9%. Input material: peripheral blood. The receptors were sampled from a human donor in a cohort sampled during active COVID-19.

CDR3 in DNA: TGTGCCTGGAGGGGCTTGGGGACAGGGAAACAAGAGACCCAGTACTTC. It codes for CAWRGLGTGKQETQYF. The chain combines TRBV30 with TRBJ2-5; 9 bases match TRBD1. The CDR3 length is 16 residues. V shed 3 bases and J 2 bases; nucleotides not matched to a gene: 10. Germline assignment: CDR1 GTSNPN and CDR2 SVGIG (reference sequence).

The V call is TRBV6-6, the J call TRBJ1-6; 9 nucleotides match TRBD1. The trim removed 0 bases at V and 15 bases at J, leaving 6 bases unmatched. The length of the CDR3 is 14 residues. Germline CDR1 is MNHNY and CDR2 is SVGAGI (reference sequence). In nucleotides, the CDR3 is TGTGCCAGCAGTTACTCCAGGGACAGGGATCACCTCCACTTT. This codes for CASSYSRDRDHLHF.

The CDR3 loop reads CASSIEQGPEKLFF. CDR3 nucleotide sequence: TGTGCCAGTAGTATAGAACAGGGTCCGGAAAAACTGTTTTTT. This sequence joins TRBV19 and TRBJ1-4; tentative D call: TRBD1 (6 bases). This CDR3 has 14 residues. The germline V and J ends were trimmed by 0 bases and 8 bases, with 10 bases remaining between them. Per the germline V gene, CDR1 is LNHDA and CDR2 is SQIVND (reference sequence).

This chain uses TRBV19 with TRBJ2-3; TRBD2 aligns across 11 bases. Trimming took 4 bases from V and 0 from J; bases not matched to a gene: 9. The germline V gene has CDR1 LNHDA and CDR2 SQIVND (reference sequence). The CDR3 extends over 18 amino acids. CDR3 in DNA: TGTGCCAGTAGTAGCCCTACTAGCGGGAGAACTAGCACAGATACGCAGTATTTT. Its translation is CASSSPTSGRTSTDTQYF.

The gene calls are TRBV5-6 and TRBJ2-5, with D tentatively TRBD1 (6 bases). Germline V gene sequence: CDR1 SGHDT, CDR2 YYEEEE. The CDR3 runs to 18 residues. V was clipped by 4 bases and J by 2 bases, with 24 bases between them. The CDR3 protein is CASSPPHRVRGIQETQYF. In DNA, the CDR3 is TGTGCCAGCAGCCCGCCCCACAGGGTCCGGGGTATACAAGAGACCCAGTACTTC. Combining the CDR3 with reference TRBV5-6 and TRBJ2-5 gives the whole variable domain DAGVTQSPTHLIKTRGQQVTLRCSPKSGHDTVSWYQQALGQGPQFIFQYYEEEERQRGNFPDRFSGHQFPNYSSELNVNALLLGDSALYLCASSPPHRVRGIQETQYFGPGTRLLVL.

The CDR3 coding sequence is TGTGCCAGCAGCTTGGTGCCCGGGACAGGGGTAGATACGCAGTATTTT. This gives the protein CASSLVPGTGVDTQYF. V is TRBV5-5 and J is TRBJ2-3, with 10 bases identical to TRBD1. CDR3 length equals 16 residues. The junction had 6 bases not matched to a gene; V was cut back by 0 bases and J by 5 bases. Germline V gene sequence: CDR1 SGHKS, CDR2 YYEKEE (reference sequence).

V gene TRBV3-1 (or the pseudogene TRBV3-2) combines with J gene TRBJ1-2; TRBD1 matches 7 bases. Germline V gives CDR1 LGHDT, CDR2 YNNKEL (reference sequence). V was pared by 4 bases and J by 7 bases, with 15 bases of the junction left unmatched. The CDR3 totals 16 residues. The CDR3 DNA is TGTGCCAGCAGCCGGTTCGGCGCGGCAGGGGGTTTTGGCTACACCTTC. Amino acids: CASSRFGAAGGFGYTF.

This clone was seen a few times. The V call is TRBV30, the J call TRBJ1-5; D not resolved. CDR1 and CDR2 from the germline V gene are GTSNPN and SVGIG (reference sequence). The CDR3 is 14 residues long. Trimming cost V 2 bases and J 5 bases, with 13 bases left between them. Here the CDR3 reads CAWSRGNRDQPQHF. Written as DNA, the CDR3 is TGTGCCTGGAGTCGTGGCAACCGGGATCAGCCCCAGCATTTT.

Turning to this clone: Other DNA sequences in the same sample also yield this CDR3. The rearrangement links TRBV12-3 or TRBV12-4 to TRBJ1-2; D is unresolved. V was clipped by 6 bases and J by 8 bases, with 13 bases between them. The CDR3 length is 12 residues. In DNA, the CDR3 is TGTGCCAGCAGCGCGGCGGGCTACGGCTACACCTTC. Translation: CASSAAGYGYTF.

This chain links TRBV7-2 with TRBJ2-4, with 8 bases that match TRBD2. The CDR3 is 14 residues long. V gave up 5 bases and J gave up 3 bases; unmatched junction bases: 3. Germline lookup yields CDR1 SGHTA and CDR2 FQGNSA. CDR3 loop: CASSPGGDKNIQYF. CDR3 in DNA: TGTGCCAGCAGCCCCGGGGGGGACAAAAACATTCAGTACTTC. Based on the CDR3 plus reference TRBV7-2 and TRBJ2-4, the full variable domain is GAGVSQSPSNKVTEKGKDVELRCDPISGHTALYWYRQSLGQGLEFLIYFQGNSAPDKSGLPSDRFSAERTGGSVSTLTIQRTQQEDSAVYLCASSPGGDKNIQYFGAGTRLSVL.

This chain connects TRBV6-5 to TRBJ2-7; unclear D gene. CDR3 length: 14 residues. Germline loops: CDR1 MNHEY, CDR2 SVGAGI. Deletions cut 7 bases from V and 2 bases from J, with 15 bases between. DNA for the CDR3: TGTGCCAGCAACCCGGAAGGCGGCCCCTACGAGCAGTACTTC. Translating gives CASNPEGGPYEQYF.

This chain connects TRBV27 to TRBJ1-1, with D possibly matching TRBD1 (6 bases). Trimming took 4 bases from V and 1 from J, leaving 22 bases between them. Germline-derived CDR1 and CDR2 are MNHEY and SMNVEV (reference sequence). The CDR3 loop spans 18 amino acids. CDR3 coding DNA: TGTGCCAGCAGTTCACAAGGGGGGGTTCCACTGCGGAACACTGAAGCTTTCTTT. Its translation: CASSSQGGVPLRNTEAFF.

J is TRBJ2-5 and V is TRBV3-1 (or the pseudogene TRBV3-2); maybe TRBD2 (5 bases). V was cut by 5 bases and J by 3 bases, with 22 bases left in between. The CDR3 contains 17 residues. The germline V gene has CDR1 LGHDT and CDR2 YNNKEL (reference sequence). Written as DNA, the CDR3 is TGTGCCAGCAGCATAAATCAAGGTGGGAGAATAAAAGAGACCCAGTACTTC. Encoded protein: CASSINQGGRIKETQYF.

CDR3: CASSWGLAGANNEQFF. CDR3 coding DNA: TGTGCCAGCAGCTGGGGACTAGCGGGGGCCAACAATGAGCAGTTCTTC. V is TRBV7-3 and J is TRBJ2-1; 14 positions match TRBD2. With V trimmed by 4 bases and J by 5 bases, 4 bases remained unmatched. This CDR3 is built from 16 residues. The germline V gene has CDR1 SGHTA and CDR2 FQGTGA. The full variable domain, in which reference TRBV7-3 and TRBJ2-1 provide the parts outside the CDR3, is GAGVSQTPSNKVTEKGKYVELRCDPISGHTALYWYRQSLGQGPEFLIYFQGTGAADDSGLPNDRFFAVRPEGSVSTLKIQRTERGDSAVYLCASSWGLAGANNEQFFGPGTRLTVL.